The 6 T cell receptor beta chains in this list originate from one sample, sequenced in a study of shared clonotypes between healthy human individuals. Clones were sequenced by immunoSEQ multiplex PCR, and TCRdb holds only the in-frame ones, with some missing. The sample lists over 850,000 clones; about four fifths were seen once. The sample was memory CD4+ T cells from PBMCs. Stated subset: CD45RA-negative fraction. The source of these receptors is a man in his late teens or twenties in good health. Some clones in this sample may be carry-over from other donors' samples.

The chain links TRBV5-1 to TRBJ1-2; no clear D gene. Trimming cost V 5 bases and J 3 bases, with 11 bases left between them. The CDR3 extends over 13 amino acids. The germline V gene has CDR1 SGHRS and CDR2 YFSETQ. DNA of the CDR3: TGCGCCAGCAGATCCACAGCCGACTATGGCTACACCTTC. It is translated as CASRSTADYGYTF.

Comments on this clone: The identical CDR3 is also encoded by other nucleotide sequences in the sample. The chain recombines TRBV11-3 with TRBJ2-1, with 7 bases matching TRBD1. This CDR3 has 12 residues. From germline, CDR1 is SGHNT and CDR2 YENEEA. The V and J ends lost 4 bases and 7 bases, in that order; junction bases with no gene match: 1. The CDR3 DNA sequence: TGTGCCAGCAGCTCAGGGGGAAATGAGCAGTTCTTC. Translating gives CASSSGGNEQFF.

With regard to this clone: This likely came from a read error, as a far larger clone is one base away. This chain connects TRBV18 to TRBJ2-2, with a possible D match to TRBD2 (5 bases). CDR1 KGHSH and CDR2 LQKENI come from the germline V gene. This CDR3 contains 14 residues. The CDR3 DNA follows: TGTGCCAGCTCACCGCTGCAAGAGGCCGGGGAGCTGCTTTTT. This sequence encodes CASSPLQEAGELLF. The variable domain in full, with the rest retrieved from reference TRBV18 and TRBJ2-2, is NAGVMQNPRHLVRRRGQEARLRCSPMKGHSHVYWYRQLPEEGLKFMVYLQKENIIDESGMPKERFSAEFPKEGPSILRIQQVVRGDSAAYFCASSPLQEAGELLFGEGSRLTVL.

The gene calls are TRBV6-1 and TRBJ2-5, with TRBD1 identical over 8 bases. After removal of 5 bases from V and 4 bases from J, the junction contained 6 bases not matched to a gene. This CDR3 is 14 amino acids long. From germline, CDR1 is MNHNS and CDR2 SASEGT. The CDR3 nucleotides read TGTGCCAGCAGTTCCAGGACAGGGTCAGAGACCCAGTACTTC. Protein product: CASSSRTGSETQYF.

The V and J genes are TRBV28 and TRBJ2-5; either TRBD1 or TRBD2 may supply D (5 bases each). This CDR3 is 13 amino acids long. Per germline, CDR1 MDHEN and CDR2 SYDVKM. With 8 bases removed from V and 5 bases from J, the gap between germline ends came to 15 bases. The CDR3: CASRSGSFETQYF. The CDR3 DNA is TGTGCCAGCCGGTCAGGGAGTTTCGAGACCCAGTACTTC.

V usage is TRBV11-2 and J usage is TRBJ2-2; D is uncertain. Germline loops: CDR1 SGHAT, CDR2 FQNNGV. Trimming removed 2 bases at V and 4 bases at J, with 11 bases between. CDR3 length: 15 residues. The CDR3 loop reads CASSLMGGTTGELFF. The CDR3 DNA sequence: TGTGCCAGCAGCTTAATGGGCGGAACCACCGGGGAGCTGTTTTTT.